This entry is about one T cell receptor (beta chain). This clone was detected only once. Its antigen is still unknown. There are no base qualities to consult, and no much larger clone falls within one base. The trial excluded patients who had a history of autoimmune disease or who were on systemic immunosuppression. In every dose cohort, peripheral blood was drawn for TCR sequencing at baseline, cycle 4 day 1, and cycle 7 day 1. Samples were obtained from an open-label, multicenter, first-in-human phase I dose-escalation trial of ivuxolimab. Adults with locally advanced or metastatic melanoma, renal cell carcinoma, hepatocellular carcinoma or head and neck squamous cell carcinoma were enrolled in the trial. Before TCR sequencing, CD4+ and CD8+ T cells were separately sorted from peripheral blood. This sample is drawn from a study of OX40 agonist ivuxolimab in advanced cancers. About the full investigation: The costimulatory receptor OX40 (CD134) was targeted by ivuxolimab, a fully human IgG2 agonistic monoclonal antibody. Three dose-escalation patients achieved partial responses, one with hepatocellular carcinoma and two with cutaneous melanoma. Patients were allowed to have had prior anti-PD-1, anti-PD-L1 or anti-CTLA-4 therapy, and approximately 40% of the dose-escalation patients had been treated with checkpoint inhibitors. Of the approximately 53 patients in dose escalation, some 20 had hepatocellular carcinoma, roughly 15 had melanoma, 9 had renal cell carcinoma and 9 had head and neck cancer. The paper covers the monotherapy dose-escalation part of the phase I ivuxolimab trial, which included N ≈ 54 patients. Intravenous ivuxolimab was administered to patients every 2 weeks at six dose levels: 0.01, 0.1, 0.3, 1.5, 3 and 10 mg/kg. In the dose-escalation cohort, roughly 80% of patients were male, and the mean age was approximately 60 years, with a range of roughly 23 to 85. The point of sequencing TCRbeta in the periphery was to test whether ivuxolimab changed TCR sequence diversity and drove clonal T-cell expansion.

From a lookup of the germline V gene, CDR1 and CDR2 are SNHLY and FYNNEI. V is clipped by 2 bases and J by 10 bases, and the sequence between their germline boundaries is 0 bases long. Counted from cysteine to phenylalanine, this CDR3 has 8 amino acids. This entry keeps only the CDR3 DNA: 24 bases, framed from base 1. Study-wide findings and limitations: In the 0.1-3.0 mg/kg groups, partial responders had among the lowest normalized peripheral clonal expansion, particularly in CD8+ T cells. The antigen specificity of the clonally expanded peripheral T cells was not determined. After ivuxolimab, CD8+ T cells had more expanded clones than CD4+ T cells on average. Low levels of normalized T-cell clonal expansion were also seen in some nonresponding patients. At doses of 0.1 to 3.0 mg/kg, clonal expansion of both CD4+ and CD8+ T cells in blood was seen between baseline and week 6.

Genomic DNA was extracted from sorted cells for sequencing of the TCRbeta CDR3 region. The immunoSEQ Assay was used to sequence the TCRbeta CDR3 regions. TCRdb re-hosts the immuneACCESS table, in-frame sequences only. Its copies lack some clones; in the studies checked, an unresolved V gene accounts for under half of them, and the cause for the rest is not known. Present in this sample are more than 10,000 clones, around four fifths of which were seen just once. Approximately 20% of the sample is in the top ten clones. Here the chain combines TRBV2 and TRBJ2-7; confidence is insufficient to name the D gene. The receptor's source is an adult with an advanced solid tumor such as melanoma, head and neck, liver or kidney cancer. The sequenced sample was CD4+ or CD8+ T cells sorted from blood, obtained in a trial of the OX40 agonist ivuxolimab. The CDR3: CASSEQYF. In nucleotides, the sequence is TGTGCCAGCAGTGAACAGTACTTC.